Below are 27 T cell receptor beta chains sequenced from a single sample in a study of fetal regulatory T cell absence and autoimmunity. Some clones are missing from TCRdb's copy, which holds only in-frame ones; the method was immunoSEQ multiplex PCR. The top ten hold roughly 2% of the sample, which has approximately 94,000 clones, approximately 75% seen once. Input material: pancreas tissue. The receptors shown here come from a male donor with IPEX syndrome.

The chain is built from TRBV4-1 and TRBJ2-4; 8 positions match TRBD2. The CDR3 runs 13 residues. Trimming took 5 bases from V and 3 from J; bases not matched to a gene: 0. Germline V gene sequence: CDR1 MGHRA, CDR2 YSYEKL. The DNA of the CDR3 is TGCGCCAGCAGCAGCGGGAGCAAAAACATTCAGTACTTC. This encodes CASSSGSKNIQYF.

This clone has more than one count but fewer than ten. V and J are TRBV6-1 and TRBJ2-3, with TRBD2 matching over 14 bases. The CDR3 totals 16 residues. CDR1 is MNHNS, CDR2 SASEGT, per germline. J was trimmed by 2 bases and V by 4 bases; bases with no gene match: 2. The DNA for the CDR3 is TGTGCCAGCAGTGGACTAGCGGGGGGGCCCACAGATACGCAGTATTTT. As protein: CASSGLAGGPTDTQYF.

This rearrangement joins TRBV19 to TRBJ2-1; TRBD1 aligns across 8 bases. J gave up 13 bases and V 5 bases, and 10 bases lay outside the gene matches. Germline-derived CDR1 and CDR2 are LNHDA and SQIVND (reference sequence). This CDR3 is 13 amino acids long. This CDR3 is CASSPRDRSPQFF. Written as DNA, the CDR3 is TGTGCCAGTAGTCCCAGGGACAGGTCCCCCCAGTTCTTC. Supplemented by reference TRBV19 and TRBJ2-1, the full variable domain reads DGGITQSPKYLFRKEGQNVTLSCEQNLNHDAMYWYRQDPGQGLRLIYYSQIVNDFQKGDIAEGYSVSREKKESFPLTVTSAQKNPTAFYLCASSPRDRSPQFFGPGTRLTVL.

The rearrangement joins TRBV7-9 to TRBJ2-7; D is uncertain. Trimming removed 5 bases at V and 7 bases at J, with 9 bases between. Germline values: CDR1 SEHNR, CDR2 FQNEAQ (reference sequence). The length of the CDR3 is 11 residues. The CDR3 spells CASSASWEQYF. The CDR3 DNA is TGTGCCAGCAGCGCTTCTTGGGAGCAGTACTTC.

The chain has TRBV6-1 and TRBJ1-2, with D maybe TRBD1 (6 bases). The V and J ends lost 5 bases and 8 bases respectively, with 18 bases between them. The CDR3 runs to 14 residues. Per the germline V gene, CDR1 is MNHNS and CDR2 is SASEGT. In DNA, the CDR3 is TGTGCCAGCAGTCCCGAGAGGGGGGTGGGAGGCTACACCTTC. Protein: CASSPERGVGGYTF.

This chain connects TRBV11-2 to TRBJ2-5; 8 bases are shared with TRBD2. CDR3 length: 15 amino acids. Germline CDR1 and CDR2: SGHAT and FQNNGV. The J segment lost 4 bases and the V segment lost 3 bases, leaving 7 bases of the junction unmatched. The CDR3, as DNA: TGTGCCAGCAGCTTCCCCCAGCGGGGGCGAGAGACCCAGTACTTC. This sequence encodes CASSFPQRGRETQYF. The full variable domain, in which reference TRBV11-2 and TRBJ2-5 provide the parts outside the CDR3, is EAGVAQSPRYKIIEKRQSVAFWCNPISGHATLYWYQQILGQGPKLLIQFQNNGVVDDSQLPKDRFSAERLKGVDSTLKIQPAKLEDSAVYLCASSFPQRGRETQYFGPGTRLLVL.

The chain recombines TRBV5-1 with TRBJ1-6, with a possible D match to TRBD1 (5 bases). The germline V gene has CDR1 SGHRS and CDR2 YFSETQ. V dropped 0 bases and J dropped 5 bases, with 9 bases sitting between them. The CDR3 is made up of 15 amino acids. The CDR3 DNA is TGCGCCAGCAGCTTGGAGGCAGGGAATAATTCACCCCTCCACTTT. Protein: CASSLEAGNNSPLHF. The variable domain in full, with the rest retrieved from reference TRBV5-1 and TRBJ1-6, is KAGVTQTPRYLIKTRGQQVTLSCSPISGHRSVSWYQQTPGQGLQFLFEYFSETQRNKGNFPGRFSGRQFSNSRSEMNVSTLELGDSALYLCASSLEAGNNSPLHFGNGTRLTVT.

This clone was picked up one time. This rearrangement joins TRBV5-6 to TRBJ2-5; D gene uncertain. V was clipped by 1 base and J by 0 bases, with 13 bases between them. Germline CDR1 reads SGHDT; CDR2 reads YYEEEE. This CDR3 spans 16 amino acids. The CDR3 here is CASSLRRQRYQETQYF. Here the CDR3 DNA reads TGTGCCAGCAGCTTGAGGAGACAACGGTACCAAGAGACCCAGTACTTC.

Only one count was recorded for this clone. V usage is TRBV6-5 and J usage is TRBJ2-1, with D perhaps TRBD2 (5 bases). Germline V gives CDR1 MNHEY, CDR2 SVGAGI. V was trimmed by 5 bases and J by 16 bases, leaving 18 bases between them. CDR3 length equals 12 residues. Here the CDR3 reads CASSSSGAPYFF. In DNA, the CDR3 is TGTGCCAGCAGTAGCAGCGGAGCCCCATATTTCTTC.

The chain carries TRBV5-6 and TRBJ2-7; the D is unclear. Germline V gives CDR1 SGHDT, CDR2 YYEEEE. Trimming shortened V by 6 bases and J by 7 bases, and 17 bases separated the two germline ends. The CDR3 totals 13 residues. The CDR3 protein is CASNGLVMEEQYF. DNA for the CDR3: TGTGCCAGCAACGGGCTTGTTATGGAGGAGCAGTACTTC.

The chain joins TRBV19 to TRBJ2-7, with unresolved D. The CDR3 runs to 13 residues. V was shortened by 5 bases and J by 9 bases, with 17 bases between the two germline ends. Germline V gives CDR1 LNHDA, CDR2 SQIVND (reference sequence). The CDR3 nucleotides read TGTGCCAGTAGTCCGGACGGGCCTGGCGGGCAGTACTTC. Translating it yields CASSPDGPGGQYF.

Only one count was recorded for this clone. The chain employs TRBV9 and TRBJ1-2, with D uncertain. The CDR3 extends over 14 amino acids. Germline V CDR1 and CDR2: SGDLS, YYNGEE. Trimming took off 1 base at V and 1 base at J, with 8 bases between the two ends. The CDR3 protein is CASSVYVINYGYTF. For the CDR3, the DNA is TGTGCCAGCAGCGTATACGTAATTAACTATGGCTACACCTTC.

V and J are TRBV18 and TRBJ1-4; a weak D match, TRBD1 (6 bases). This CDR3 is built from 17 residues. V was shortened by 1 base and J by 9 bases, with 21 bases between the two germline ends. CDR1 and CDR2 from the germline V gene are KGHSH and LQKENI. In DNA, the CDR3 is TGTGCCAGCTCACCACTCCCTATCAGGGGAATCCTTAAAAAACTGTTTTTT. Its translation: CASSPLPIRGILKKLFF.

The chain combines TRBV11-3 with TRBJ1-1, with D possibly being TRBD1 (5 bases). From germline, CDR1 is SGHNT and CDR2 YENEEA. The CDR3 is made up of 15 amino acids. Trimming removed 1 base from V and 0 bases from J, with 9 bases in between. CDR3 in DNA: TGTGCCAGCAGCTTAGGGGGGGTTTTGAACACTGAAGCTTTCTTT. Amino acids: CASSLGGVLNTEAFF. The full variable domain, in which reference TRBV11-3 and TRBJ1-1 provide the parts outside the CDR3, is EAGVVQSPRYKIIEKKQPVAFWCNPISGHNTLYWYLQNLGQGPELLIRYENEEAVDDSQLPKDRFSAERLKGVDSTLKIQPAELGDSAVYLCASSLGGVLNTEAFFGQGTRLTVV.

This chain joins TRBV7-6 and TRBJ2-1, with 16 bases aligning to TRBD2. Germline CDR1 is SGHVS and CDR2 is FNYEAQ. V gave up 0 bases and J gave up 8 bases; unmatched junction bases: 13. The CDR3 is made up of 20 amino acids. Written as DNA, the CDR3 is TGTGCCAGCAGCTTAGCCCCCGGGACTAGCGGGAGGGCAATAATCTATGAGCAGTTCTTC. This gives the protein CASSLAPGTSGRAIIYEQFF.

This clone was detected only a few times. The chain carries TRBV4-2 and TRBJ1-6; maybe TRBD1 (6 bases). The CDR3 is made up of 15 amino acids. Trimming left V 1 base short and J 5 bases short, with 9 bases between. In germline, CDR1 is LGHNA, CDR2 YNFKEQ. This CDR3 is CASSQVGGHNSPLHF. In DNA form, the CDR3 reads TGTGCCAGCAGCCAAGTTGGGGGGCATAATTCACCCCTCCACTTT.

Concerning this clone itself: A much larger clone differs from this one at a single base, so this may be a read error. The V call is TRBV11-2, the J call TRBJ2-6, with D hard to call. The germline V and J ends were trimmed by 3 bases and 0 bases, with 0 bases remaining between them. The CDR3 runs to 13 residues. Germline assignment: CDR1 SGHAT and CDR2 FQNNGV. CDR3 nucleotides: TGTGCCAGCAGCTTCTCTGGGGCCAACGTCCTGACTTTC. Protein: CASSFSGANVLTF.

The chain has TRBV25-1 and TRBJ2-3; D gene ambiguous. Trimming cost V 6 bases and J 4 bases, with 17 bases left between them. The CDR3 has 15 amino acids. Looked up from germline, CDR1 is MGHDK and CDR2 is SYGVNS. The chain's CDR3 is CASRDPGRWADTQYF. In DNA form, the CDR3 reads TGTGCCAGCAGAGACCCAGGCAGGTGGGCAGATACGCAGTATTTT.

The chain couples TRBV7-2 to TRBJ1-6; TRBD1 might be the D (5 bases). V gave up 2 bases and J gave up 9 bases, with 5 bases separating them. Germline V gene data show CDR1 as SGHTA and CDR2 as FQGNSA. The CDR3 sequence is 12 residues long. The CDR3 reads CASSLQGSPLHF. The CDR3 DNA sequence: TGTGCCAGCAGCTTACAGGGTTCACCCCTCCACTTT.

This clone was counted between two and nine times. This chain uses TRBV5-6 with TRBJ2-2; tentatively, D is TRBD2 (5 bases). The germline V and J ends were trimmed by 1 base and 4 bases, with 11 bases remaining between them. CDR1 is SGHDT, CDR2 YYEEEE, per germline. The CDR3 loop spans 15 amino acids. The DNA for the CDR3 is TGTGCCAGCAGCTTGTGGGCTAGCTCCACCGGGGAGCTGTTTTTT. Protein sequence: CASSLWASSTGELFF.

The V gene is TRBV4-1, the J gene TRBJ2-1; 8 nucleotides align to TRBD1. Germline V gene lookup returns CDR1 MGHRA and CDR2 YSYEKL. V was pared by 0 bases and J by 7 bases, with 5 bases of the junction left unmatched. This CDR3 region has 15 residues. The CDR3 DNA follows: TGCGCCAGCAGCCAAGAGAGGACAGGGTTGAATGAGCAGTTCTTC. This translates into CASSQERTGLNEQFF.

The rearrangement uses TRBV30 and TRBJ1-1; D might be TRBD1 (5 bases). The length of the CDR3 is 15 residues. The V and J ends lost 5 bases and 3 bases respectively, with 19 bases between them. Germline lookup yields CDR1 GTSNPN and CDR2 SVGIG (reference sequence). The chain's CDR3 is CAWDLPGGWYTEAFF. The CDR3 region has the DNA TGTGCCTGGGATCTACCGGGGGGTTGGTACACTGAAGCTTTCTTT. Based on the CDR3 plus reference TRBV30 and TRBJ1-1, the full variable domain is SQTIHQWPATLVQPVGSPLSLECTVEGTSNPNLYWYRQAAGRGLQLLFYSVGIGQISSEVPQNLSASRPQDRQFILSSKKLLLSDSGFYLCAWDLPGGWYTEAFFGQGTRLTVV.

With regard to this clone: In the same sample, other DNA sequences code for this CDR3. The chain has TRBV27 and TRBJ2-7, with 10 bases matching TRBD2. The CDR3 runs to 15 residues. J was trimmed by 2 bases and V by 2 bases; bases with no gene match: 3. Per the germline V gene, CDR1 is MNHEY and CDR2 is SMNVEV (reference sequence). CDR3: CASSLGLAGAYEQYF. The CDR3 bases are TGTGCCAGCAGTTTAGGTCTAGCGGGGGCCTACGAGCAGTACTTC.

The chain carries TRBV4-1 and TRBJ2-3; TRBD2 matches 9 bases. This CDR3 has 19 amino acids. J lost 4 bases, V lost 0 bases, and 14 bases had no gene match. Germline V CDR1 and CDR2: MGHRA, YSYEKL. The CDR3 loop reads CASSQDLLISGGPADTQYF. The CDR3 region has the DNA TGCGCCAGCAGCCAAGATCTTCTTATTAGCGGGGGTCCGGCAGATACGCAGTATTTT.

On this clone itself: The sample contains more than one DNA sequence encoding this CDR3. V and J are TRBV19 and TRBJ2-7, with 11 bases matching TRBD2. Germline CDR1 reads LNHDA; CDR2 reads SQIVND (reference sequence). The J segment lost 3 bases and the V segment lost 2 bases, leaving 0 bases of the junction unmatched. The CDR3 totals 14 residues. This CDR3 is CASSILAGGYEQYF. The CDR3 bases are TGTGCCAGTAGTATACTAGCGGGAGGCTACGAGCAGTACTTC.

The rearrangement joins TRBV11-3 to TRBJ2-5, with 9 bases aligning to TRBD2. Per the germline V gene, CDR1 is SGHNT and CDR2 is YENEEA. The CDR3 spans 13 residues. Unmatched junction bases numbered 4, after V lost 6 bases and J lost 5 bases. CDR3 protein: CASRSSGGETQYF. CDR3 nucleotides: TGTGCCAGCAGGTCAAGCGGGGGGGAGACCCAGTACTTC.

This clone was detected only a few times. This rearrangement joins TRBV27 to TRBJ1-1; D remains ambiguous. Trimming left V 3 bases short and J 1 base short, with 6 bases between. Germline V gene sequence: CDR1 MNHEY, CDR2 SMNVEV (reference sequence). The CDR3 loop spans 13 amino acids. CDR3 bases: TGTGCCAGCAGTTTTGTCTCGAACACTGAAGCTTTCTTT. Translating gives CASSFVSNTEAFF.